The 5 T cell receptor beta chains below were found in one sample sequenced in a study of Graves' ophthalmopathy and Graves' hyperthyroidism. Beta-chain TCR CDR3 regions were amplified from RNA transcripts. Amplification began with first-round RT-PCR using HTBI primers, then second-round multiplex PCR was performed. MiXCR, run by TCRdb on the multiplex PCR reads, gives a single entry per CDR3 protein. There are around 600,000 distinct CDR3 sequences in the sample; roughly 39% occur only once, and roughly 3% lies in the top ten. Sequenced material: peripheral blood. Receptor source: an adult man with Graves' ophthalmopathy.

V and J are TRBV25-1 and TRBJ1-6; D gene ambiguous. The germline V gene encodes CDR1 MGHDK and CDR2 SYGVNS. The CDR3 spans 15 residues. Trimming shortened V by 6 bases and J by 7 bases, and 16 bases separated the two germline ends. The CDR3 nucleotides are TGTGCCAGCAGCCAAGAAGGCATAAACAATTCACCCCTCCACTTT. Encoded protein: CASSQEGINNSPLHF.

This clonotype was counted at least ten times. V usage is TRBV4-1 and J usage is TRBJ2-5; D gene unclear. The CDR3 totals 13 residues. Looked up from germline, CDR1 is MGHRA and CDR2 is YSYEKL. Trimming removed 0 bases from V and 7 bases from J, with 9 bases in between. CDR3 residues: CASSQDEFGTQYF. The CDR3 DNA reads as TGCGCCAGCAGCCAAGATGAGTTCGGGACCCAGTACTTC.

The chain is built from TRBV19 and TRBJ2-2; 7 positions match TRBD2. Germline CDR1 LNHDA, CDR2 SQIVND (reference sequence). With 7 bases clipped from V and 0 bases from J, the junction kept 2 bases outside the gene matches. The CDR3 sequence is 14 residues long. The CDR3 region has the DNA TGTGCCAGTACAGCGGGGCCGAACACCGGGGAGCTGTTTTTT. This sequence encodes CASTAGPNTGELFF.

V usage is TRBV20-1 and J usage is TRBJ1-6; 11 nucleotides agree with TRBD1. Germline CDR1 is DFQATT and CDR2 is SNEGSKA (reference sequence). V shed 3 bases, J shed 9 bases, and the junction held 4 bases outside the gene matches. This CDR3 has 14 amino acids. The CDR3 DNA reads TGCAGTGCTAGTAGGACAGGGGGCCGTTCACCCCTCCACTTT. This encodes CSASRTGGRSPLHF.

The V call is TRBV11-2, the J call TRBJ2-3; a weak D match, TRBD2 (7 bases). CDR3 length: 16 amino acids. V was pared by 6 bases and J by 4 bases, with 20 bases between. Germline CDR1 reads SGHAT; CDR2 reads FQNNGV. In DNA, the CDR3 is TGTGCCAGCAGATCTTCGGGGGGCGAATACGCAGATACGCAGTATTTT. Translated: CASRSSGGEYADTQYF.